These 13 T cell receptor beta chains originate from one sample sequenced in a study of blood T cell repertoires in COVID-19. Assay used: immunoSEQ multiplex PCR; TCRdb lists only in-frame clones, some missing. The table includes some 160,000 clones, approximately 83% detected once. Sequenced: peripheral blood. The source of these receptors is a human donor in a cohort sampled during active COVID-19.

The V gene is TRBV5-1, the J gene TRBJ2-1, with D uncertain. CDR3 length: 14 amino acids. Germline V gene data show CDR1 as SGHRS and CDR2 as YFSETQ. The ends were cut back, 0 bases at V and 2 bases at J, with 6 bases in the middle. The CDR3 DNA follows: TGCGCCAGCAGCTTGGGAACAGCCTACAATGAGCAGTTCTTC. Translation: CASSLGTAYNEQFF.

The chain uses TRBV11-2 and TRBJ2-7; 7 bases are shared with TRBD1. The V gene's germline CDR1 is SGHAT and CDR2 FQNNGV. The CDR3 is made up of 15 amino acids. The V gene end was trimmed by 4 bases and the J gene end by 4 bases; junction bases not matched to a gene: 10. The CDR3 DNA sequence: TGTGCCAGCAGCTCGAGAGGGACAGTAAATTACGAGCAGTACTTC. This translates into CASSSRGTVNYEQYF.

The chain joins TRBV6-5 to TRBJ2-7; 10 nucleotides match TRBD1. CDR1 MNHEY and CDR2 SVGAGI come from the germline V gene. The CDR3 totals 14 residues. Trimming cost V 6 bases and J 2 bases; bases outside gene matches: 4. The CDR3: CASRSGTGAYEQYF. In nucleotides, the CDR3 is TGTGCCAGCAGGTCCGGGACAGGGGCCTACGAGCAGTACTTC.

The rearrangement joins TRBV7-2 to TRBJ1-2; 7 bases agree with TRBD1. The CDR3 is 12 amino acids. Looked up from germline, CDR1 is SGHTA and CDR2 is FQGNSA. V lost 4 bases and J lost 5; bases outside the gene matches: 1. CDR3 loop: CASSWGQYGYTF. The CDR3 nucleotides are TGTGCCAGCAGCTGGGGACAGTATGGCTACACCTTC. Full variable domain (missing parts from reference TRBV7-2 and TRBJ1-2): GAGVSQSPSNKVTEKGKDVELRCDPISGHTALYWYRQSLGQGLEFLIYFQGNSAPDKSGLPSDRFSAERTGGSVSTLTIQRTQQEDSAVYLCASSWGQYGYTFGSGTRLTVV.

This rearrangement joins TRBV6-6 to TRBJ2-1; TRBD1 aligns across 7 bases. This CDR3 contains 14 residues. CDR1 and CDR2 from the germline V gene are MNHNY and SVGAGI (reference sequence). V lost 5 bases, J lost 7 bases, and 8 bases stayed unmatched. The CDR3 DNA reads TGTGCCAGCAGTGACCGGACAGGCCAAAATGAGCAGTTCTTC. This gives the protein CASSDRTGQNEQFF.

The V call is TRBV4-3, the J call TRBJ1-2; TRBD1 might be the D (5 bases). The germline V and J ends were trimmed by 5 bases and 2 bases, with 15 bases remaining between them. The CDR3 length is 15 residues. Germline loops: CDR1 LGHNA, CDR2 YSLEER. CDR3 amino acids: CASSTRTQGNYGYTF. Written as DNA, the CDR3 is TGCGCCAGCAGCACCCGGACCCAGGGAAACTATGGCTACACCTTC.

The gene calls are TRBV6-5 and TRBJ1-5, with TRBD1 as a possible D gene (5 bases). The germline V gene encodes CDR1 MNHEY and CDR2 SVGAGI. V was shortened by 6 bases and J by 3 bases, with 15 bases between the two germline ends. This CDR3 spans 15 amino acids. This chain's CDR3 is CASSPEGGDNQPQHF. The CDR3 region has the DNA TGTGCCAGCAGCCCCGAGGGAGGGGACAATCAGCCCCAGCATTTT.

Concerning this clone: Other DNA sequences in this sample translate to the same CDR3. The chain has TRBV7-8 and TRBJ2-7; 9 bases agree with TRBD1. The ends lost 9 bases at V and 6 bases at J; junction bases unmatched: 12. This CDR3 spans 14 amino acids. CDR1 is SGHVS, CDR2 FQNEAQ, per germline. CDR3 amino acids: CASSLGQGTSEQYF. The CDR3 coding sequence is TGTGCCAGTAGCCTAGGACAGGGGACCAGCGAGCAGTACTTC.

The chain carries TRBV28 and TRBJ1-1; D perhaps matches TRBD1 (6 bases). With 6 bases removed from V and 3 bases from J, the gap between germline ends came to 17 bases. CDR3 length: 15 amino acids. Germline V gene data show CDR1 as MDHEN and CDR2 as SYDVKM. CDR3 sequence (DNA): TGTGCCAGCAGCCTTCGGGGGGGCCAGTACACTGAAGCTTTCTTT. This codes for CASSLRGGQYTEAFF.

The CDR3 region is CASSPGQLEQFF. The CDR3 region has the DNA TGTGCCAGTAGTCCCGGACAGTTAGAGCAGTTCTTC. The V gene is TRBV19, the J gene TRBJ2-1; possibly TRBD1 for D (6 bases). Trimming removed 5 bases at V and 10 bases at J, with 12 bases between. Germline loops: CDR1 LNHDA, CDR2 SQIVND (reference sequence). This CDR3 comprises 12 residues.

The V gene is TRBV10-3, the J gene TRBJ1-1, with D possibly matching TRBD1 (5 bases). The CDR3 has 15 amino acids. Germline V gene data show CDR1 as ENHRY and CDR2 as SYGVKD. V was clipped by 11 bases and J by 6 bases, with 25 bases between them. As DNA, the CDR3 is TGTGCCGTAATCAGGGTTGCCGGTTCTCGCCCTGAAGCTTTCTTT. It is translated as CAVIRVAGSRPEAFF.

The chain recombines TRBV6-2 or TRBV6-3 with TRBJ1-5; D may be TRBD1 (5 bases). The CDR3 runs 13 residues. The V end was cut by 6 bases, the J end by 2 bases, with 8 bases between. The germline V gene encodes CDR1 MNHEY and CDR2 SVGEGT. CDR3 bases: TGTGCCAGCAGCGACAGACGCAATCAGCCCCAGCATTTT. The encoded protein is CASSDRRNQPQHF.

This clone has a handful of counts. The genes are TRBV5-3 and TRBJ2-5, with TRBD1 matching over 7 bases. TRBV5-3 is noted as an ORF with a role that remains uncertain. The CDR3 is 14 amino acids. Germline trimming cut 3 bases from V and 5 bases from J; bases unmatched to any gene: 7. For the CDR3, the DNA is TGTGCCAGAAGCTCACAGGGGAGAATGGAGACCCAGTACTTC. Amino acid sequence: CARSSQGRMETQYF.